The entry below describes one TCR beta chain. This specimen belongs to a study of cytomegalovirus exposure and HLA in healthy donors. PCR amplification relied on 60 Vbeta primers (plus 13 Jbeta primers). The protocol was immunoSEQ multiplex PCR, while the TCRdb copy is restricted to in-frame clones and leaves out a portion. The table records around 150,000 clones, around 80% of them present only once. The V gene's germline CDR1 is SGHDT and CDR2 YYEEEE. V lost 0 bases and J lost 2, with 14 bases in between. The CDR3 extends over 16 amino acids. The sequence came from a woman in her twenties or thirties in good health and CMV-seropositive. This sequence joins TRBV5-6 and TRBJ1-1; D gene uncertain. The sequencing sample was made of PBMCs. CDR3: CASSLVHAAFNTEAFF. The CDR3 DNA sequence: TGTGCCAGCAGCTTGGTACACGCGGCTTTCAACACTGAAGCTTTCTTT. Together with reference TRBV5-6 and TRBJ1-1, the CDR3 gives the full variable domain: DAGVTQSPTHLIKTRGQQVTLRCSPKSGHDTVSWYQQALGQGPQFIFQYYEEEERQRGNFPDRFSGHQFPNYSSELNVNALLLGDSALYLCASSLVHAAFNTEAFFGQGTRLTVV.